The 4 T cell receptor beta chains given below trace back to one sample, sequenced in a study of blood T cell repertoires in COVID-19. Sequencing was performed with immunoSEQ multiplex PCR; in TCRdb, only in-frame clones are kept and a portion is missing. The sample contains more than 90,000 clones, roughly 72% of which appear only once. What was sequenced was peripheral blood. The source of these receptors is a woman in her sixties or seventies in a cohort sampled during active or convalescent COVID-19.

This clone was detected only a few times. This chain's CDR3 is CAWRLAGGNTGELFF. The DNA for the CDR3 is TGTGCCTGGCGACTAGCGGGGGGGAACACCGGGGAGCTGTTTTTT. V gene TRBV30 combines with J gene TRBJ2-2; 13 bases are a match to TRBD2. The germline V gene has CDR1 GTSNPN and CDR2 SVGIG (reference sequence). The V gene end was trimmed by 5 bases and the J gene end by 1 base; junction bases not matched to a gene: 1. This CDR3 has 15 amino acids.

V is TRBV28 and J is TRBJ2-7; tentatively, D is TRBD1 (6 bases). This CDR3 is 14 amino acids long. Germline-derived CDR1 and CDR2 are MDHEN and SYDVKM. Between the trimmed V and J ends, which lost 8 bases and 4 bases, there was a span of 18 bases. CDR3 sequence reads: CASLSWGPGYEQYF. CDR3 sequence (DNA): TGTGCCAGCCTTTCGTGGGGGCCGGGGTACGAGCAGTACTTC.

V usage is TRBV2 and J usage is TRBJ2-3; 7 positions match TRBD2. In germline, CDR1 is SNHLY, CDR2 FYNNEI. The J segment lost 5 bases and the V segment lost 7 bases, leaving 15 bases of the junction unmatched. This CDR3 is 16 amino acids long. The CDR3 loop is CASNLGKGRVGDTQYF. The CDR3 DNA follows: TGTGCCAGCAACCTCGGGAAGGGGAGGGTCGGAGATACGCAGTATTTT.

This chain joins TRBV13 and TRBJ1-2; no firm D call. The V gene lost 5 bases and the J gene lost 1 base, with 14 bases spanning the gap. The CDR3 sequence is 15 residues long. The germline V gene encodes CDR1 PRHDT and CDR2 FYEKMQ (reference sequence). The CDR3 coding sequence is TGTGCCAGCAGCCTTCGACACACCATTAACTATGGCTACACCTTC. Residues: CASSLRHTINYGYTF. Supplemented by reference TRBV13 and TRBJ1-2, the full variable domain reads AAGVIQSPRHLIKEKRETATLKCYPIPRHDTVYWYQQGPGQDPQFLISFYEKMQSDKGSIPDRFSAQQFSDYHSELNMSSLELGDSALYFCASSLRHTINYGYTFGSGTRLTVV.